This T cell receptor (beta chain) was observed in a study of response to subunit inactivated influenza vaccine. As regards this clonotype: The antigen is not known.

The CDR3 has 15 amino acids. Trimming left V 0 bases short and J 3 bases short, with 12 bases between. The germline V gene has CDR1 MNHEY and CDR2 SVGAGI. TCRdb ran MiXCR on the RT-PCR reads and lists one entry per CDR3 protein. The sample consists of roughly 650,000 distinct CDR3 sequences, approximately 14% of them appearing once. Study results and caveats: That few new T cells are recruited by each seasonal influenza vaccination was the authors' suggestion.

This receptor was obtained from a man in his forties or fifties who received an inactivated influenza vaccine. The sequencing used PBMCs from blood, collected approximately 15 days before vaccination. The V and J genes are TRBV6-5 and TRBJ2-7; D is perhaps TRBD2 (6 bases). This CDR3 is CASSYSIGSSYEQYF. In DNA, the CDR3 is TGTGCCAGCAGTTACTCGATCGGGAGCAGCTACGAGCAGTACTTC.